A selection of T cell receptor beta chains follows, all from one sample in a study of a mutant IDH1 vaccine in newly diagnosed glioma. Data came from immunoSEQ multiplex PCR; TCRdb stores just in-frame clones and leaves some out. Among roughly 44,000 clones listed, around 81% were seen once. No antigens are known for them. The input for sequencing was PBMCs, taken from a glioma patient whose treatment included an IDH1 peptide vaccine. Every receptor here comes from a woman in her thirties or forties with glioma. Some clones in this sample may be carry-over from other donors' samples. Each CDR3 is given with its conserved first and last residue. D genes are given only for firm matches. Some rows have no size entry. The others give once, few or many, or a class for an expanded clone.

j_call d_call clone_size v_call cdr3_aa cdr3_nt
TRBJ1-6 - - TRBV2 CASSEAGGVNSPLHF TGTGCCAGCAGTGAAGCAGGGGGTGTGAATTCACCCCTCCACTTT
TRBJ2-2 - - TRBV5-6 CASSLRGPGGTGELFF TGTGCCAGCAGCTTGCGAGGCCCAGGGGGGACCGGGGAGCTGTTTTTT
TRBJ2-5 TRBD1 - TRBV2 CASSATSDRGQTQYF TGTGCCAGCAGTGCGACCTCGGACAGGGGTCAGACCCAGTACTTC
TRBJ1-2 - - TRBV19 CASSGRSSLYTF TGTGCCAGTAGTGGACGGTCCTCACTCTACACCTTC
TRBJ2-3 TRBD2 - TRBV7-6 CASSGGVAGLRDTQYF TGTGCCAGCAGCGGGGGGGTAGCGGGCTTGAGAGATACGCAGTATTTT
TRBJ2-7 - - TRBV4-1 CASSQAPRTDEQYF TGCGCCAGCAGCCAAGCTCCTCGGACAGACGAGCAGTACTTC
TRBJ2-2 - few TRBV9 CASRGGDSTGELFF TGTGCCAGCAGGGGGGGAGATTCCACCGGGGAGCTGTTTTTT
TRBJ1-3 TRBD1 - TRBV9 CASSVEGTATIYF TGTGCCAGCAGCGTAGAAGGGACAGCCACCATATATTTT
TRBJ2-1 - - TRBV10-3 CAISEGIDEQFF TGTGCCATCAGTGAGGGAATCGATGAGCAGTTCTTC
TRBJ1-3 - - TRBV12-2 CASRSRAARYSGNTIYF TGTGCAAGTCGCTCTCGAGCGGCCAGATATTCTGGAAACACCATATATTTT
TRBJ2-5 TRBD1 - TRBV5-6 CASSPLGDRPQGETQYF TGTGCCAGCAGCCCCCTCGGGGACAGGCCCCAGGGGGAGACCCAGTACTTC
TRBJ2-3 TRBD1 - TRBV2 CASSDDRDRGADTQYF TGTGCCAGCAGTGATGACCGGGACAGGGGGGCAGATACGCAGTATTTT
TRBJ2-2 - - TRBV9 CASSATGWGGTGELFF TGTGCCAGCAGCGCAACAGGATGGGGCGGCACCGGGGAGCTGTTTTTT
TRBJ1-2 TRBD1 once TRBV25-1 CASSEKGAGTNYGYTF TGTGCCAGCAGTGAAAAGGGGGCAGGGACTAACTATGGCTACACCTTC
TRBJ2-3 TRBD1 - TRBV25-1 CASSDSNRGPGTDTQYF TGTGCCAGCAGTGACTCAAACAGGGGGCCTGGCACAGATACGCAGTATTTT
TRBJ1-3 - - TRBV7-9 CASSLNTIYF TGTGCCAGCAGCTTAAACACCATATATTTT
TRBJ2-2 - - TRBV5-1 CASSLLRGTGELFF TGCGCCAGCAGCCTCCTGAGGGGCACCGGGGAGCTGTTTTTT
TRBJ1-1 - - TRBV5-1 CASSLPSDIGTAPYFTEAFF TGCGCCAGCAGCCTACCAAGCGACATAGGGACTGCCCCTTATTTCACTGAAGCTTTCTTT
TRBJ1-1 - - TRBV11-2 CASSSRVMNTEAFF TGTGCCAGCAGCTCCAGGGTCATGAACACTGAAGCTTTCTTT
TRBJ2-1 TRBD2 - TRBV9 CASSGLAGEINEQFF TGTGCCAGCAGCGGACTAGCGGGAGAGATTAATGAGCAGTTCTTC
TRBJ2-3 TRBD1 - TRBV6-1 CASKPRTGPTDTQYF TGTGCCAGCAAACCCCGGACAGGGCCCACAGATACGCAGTATTTT
TRBJ2-5 - - TRBV7-9 CASSLFVVGGWETQYF TGTGCCAGCAGCTTATTCGTCGTGGGGGGTTGGGAGACCCAGTACTTC
TRBJ2-2 TRBD2 - TRBV7-2 CASLASGGNTGELFF TGTGCCAGCCTTGCGAGCGGGGGGAACACCGGGGAGCTGTTTTTT
TRBJ2-6 - - TRBV9 CASSVSLSGANVLTF TGTGCCAGCAGCGTATCTTTATCTGGGGCCAACGTCCTGACTTTC
TRBJ2-3 - - TRBV5-1 CASSPWASTDTQYF TGCGCCAGCAGCCCTTGGGCTAGCACAGATACGCAGTATTTT
TRBJ1-2 - few TRBV7-2 CASSSTGTYGYTF TGTGCCAGCAGCTCGACAGGAACCTATGGCTACACCTTC